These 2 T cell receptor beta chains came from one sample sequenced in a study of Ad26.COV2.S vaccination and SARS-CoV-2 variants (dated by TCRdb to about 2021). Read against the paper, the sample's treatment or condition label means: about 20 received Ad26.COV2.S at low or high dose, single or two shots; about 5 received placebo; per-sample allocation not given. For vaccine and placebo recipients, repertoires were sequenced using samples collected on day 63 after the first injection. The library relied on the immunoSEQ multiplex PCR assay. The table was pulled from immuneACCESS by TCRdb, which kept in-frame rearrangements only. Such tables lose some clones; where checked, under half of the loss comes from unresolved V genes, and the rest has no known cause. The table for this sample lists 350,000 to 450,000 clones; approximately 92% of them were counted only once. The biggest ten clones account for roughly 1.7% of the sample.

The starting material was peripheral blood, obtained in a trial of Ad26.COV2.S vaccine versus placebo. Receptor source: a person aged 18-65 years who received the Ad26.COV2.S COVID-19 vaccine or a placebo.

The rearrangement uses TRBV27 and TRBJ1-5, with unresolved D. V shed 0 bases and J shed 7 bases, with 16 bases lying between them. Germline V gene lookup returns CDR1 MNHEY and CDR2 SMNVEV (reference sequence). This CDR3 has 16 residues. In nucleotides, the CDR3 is TGTGCCAGCAGTTTATCGTTTACAGCACACGGGCAGCCCCAGCATTTT. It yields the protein CASSLSFTAHGQPQHF.

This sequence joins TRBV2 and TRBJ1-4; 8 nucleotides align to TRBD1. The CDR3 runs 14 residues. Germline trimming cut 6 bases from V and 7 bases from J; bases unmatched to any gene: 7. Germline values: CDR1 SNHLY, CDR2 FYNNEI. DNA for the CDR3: TGTGCCAGCAGCTCAGGGGGCTGGTTTGAAAAACTGTTTTTT. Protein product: CASSSGGWFEKLFF.